This TCR beta chain was recorded in a study of T-cell memory formation after mild COVID-19. TCRdb redid the calling of the 5' RACE reads with MiXCR, one entry per CDR3 protein. The sample consists of roughly 130,000 distinct CDR3 sequences, 15% to 20% of them appearing once. This CDR3 has 16 amino acids. Trimming cost V 4 bases and J 3 bases; bases outside gene matches: 13. CDR1 is SGDLS, CDR2 YYNGEE, per germline. Input material: PBMCs or a T cell subset sorted from them (not recorded which). This receptor was taken from an adult woman who had mild COVID-19 (a few samples of this study predate the infection). Cell type and time point are not known. The chain couples TRBV9 to TRBJ2-7; 7 bases line up with TRBD2. CDR3 protein: CASSPPQASGIYEQYF. CDR3 sequence (DNA): TGTGCCAGCAGCCCACCCCAGGCTAGCGGAATCTACGAGCAGTACTTC.